The rows below give T cell receptor beta chains drawn from one sample of a study of T cell repertoires in cytomegalovirus infection. TCRdb passed the reads through MiXCR, listing each CDR3 protein once. The sample shows 370,000 or so distinct CDR3 sequences, about 35% of them seen only once. These TCRs' antigens remain unknown. The sample here was cultured PBMCs, taken from culture after CMV antigen stimulation. The receptors were sampled from a human donor in good health (CMV status not recorded). Some clones in this sample may be carry-over from other donors' samples. The CDR3 runs from the conserved cysteine through the conserved F or W. D genes are given only for firm matches. Clone size is stated in some rows and not others, as once, few, many or a class when expanded.

- TRBJ2-1 TRBV18 16 - CASSPLAGSRGTEQFF TGTGCCAGCTCACCACTTGCTGGGAGCCGAGGCACTGAGCAGTTCTTC
- TRBJ2-2 TRBV3-1 15 TRBD2 CASSQVPSGREELFF TGTGCCAGCAGCCAAGTTCCTAGCGGGAGAGAGGAGCTGTTTTTT
- TRBJ1-2 TRBV5-1 12 TRBD1 CASSVDRDGYTF TGCGCCAGCAGCGTGGACAGGGATGGCTACACCTTC
- TRBJ2-3 TRBV20-1 15 TRBD2 CSASSASGRDWGQYF TGCAGTGCTAGCTCAGCTAGCGGGAGGGACTGGGGGCAGTATTTT
few TRBJ1-4 TRBV7-9 15 - CASSDPGAGNEKLFF TGTGCCAGCAGCGACCCGGGGGCTGGTAATGAAAAACTGTTTTTT
- TRBJ2-5 TRBV18 14 - CASSPATLWETQYF TGTGCCAGCTCACCAGCCACTCTCTGGGAGACCCAGTACTTC
- TRBJ2-1 TRBV19 14 - CASSNRALENEQFF TGTGCCAGTAGTAACCGGGCCTTGGAGAATGAGCAGTTCTTC
once TRBJ2-2 TRBV7-1 15 - CASSRRDTGPGELFF TGTGCCAGCAGCAGAAGGGACACTGGACCCGGGGAGCTGTTTTTT
once TRBJ2-1 TRBV15 17 TRBD2 CATSTGTSGSACGEQFF TGTGCCACCAGTACCGGGACTAGCGGGAGCGCCTGTGGGGAGCAGTTCTTC
- TRBJ1-3 TRBV18 16 - CASSPRMDSSGNTIYF TGTGCCAGCTCACCACGAATGGATAGTTCTGGAAACACCATATATTTT
few TRBJ2-7 TRBV6-1 14 TRBD2 CASSARLAAYEQYF TGTGCCAGCAGTGCTAGGCTAGCGGCCTACGAGCAGTACTTC
- TRBJ2-1 TRBV11-3 12 - CASSFLSDEQFF TGTGCCAGCAGCTTTCTGAGCGATGAGCAGTTCTTC
few TRBJ1-1 TRBV7-8 12 - CASSAIDTEAFF TGTGCCAGCAGCGCCATTGACACTGAAGCTTTCTTT
- TRBJ2-5 TRBV11-2 15 - CASSPSGIPQETQYF TGTGCCAGCAGCCCTTCAGGGATACCCCAAGAGACCCAGTACTTC
few TRBJ1-2 TRBV4-1 13 - CASSQSPGLLNIF TGCGCCAGCAGCCAATCTCCGGGACTCCTTAACATATTC
many TRBJ2-7 TRBV7-2 12 - CASAGTPYEQYF TGTGCCTCCGCCGGGACTCCCTACGAGCAGTACTTC
- TRBJ2-5 TRBV7-2 18 - CASSFKPPGQNLKETQYF TGTGCCAGCAGCTTTAAGCCCCCAGGGCAGAATCTTAAAGAGACCCAGTACTTC
few TRBJ2-2 TRBV7-2 15 TRBD2 CASRPGGRGTGELFF TGTGCCAGCAGGCCAGGCGGGAGAGGCACCGGGGAGCTGTTTTTT
- TRBJ1-4 TRBV24-1 12 - CATSDFNEKLFF TGTGCCACCAGTGATTTTAATGAAAAACTGTTTTTT
- TRBJ2-5 TRBV12-3/TRBV12-4 16 TRBD1 CASSLRDRGPRETQYF TGTGCCAGCAGCCTCCGGGACAGGGGACCGAGAGAGACCCAGTACTTC
- TRBJ2-2 TRBV7-2 13 - CASSLGRIGELFF TGTGCCAGCAGCTTAGGAAGGATCGGGGAGCTGTTTTTT
- TRBJ2-3 TRBV5-1 15 - CASSLAPYSTDTQYF TGCGCCAGCAGCTTGGCCCCCTACAGCACAGATACGCAGTATTTT
- TRBJ1-1 TRBV6-2/TRBV6-3 15 - CASRPIRQENTEAFF TGTGCCAGCAGACCTATAAGACAGGAGAACACTGAAGCTTTCTTT
few TRBJ1-1 TRBV19 16 - CASSIASPGGIPEAFF TGTGCCAGTAGTATAGCCTCCCCCGGGGGGATCCCTGAAGCTTTCTTT
few TRBJ2-1 TRBV7-9 14 - CASSLGGPRNEQFF TGTGCCAGCAGCCTTGGAGGCCCTAGGAATGAGCAGTTCTTC
- TRBJ2-1 TRBV19 15 TRBD2 CASSDAGGVYNEQFF TGTGCCAGTAGTGACGCGGGAGGGGTATACAATGAGCAGTTCTTC
once TRBJ2-1 TRBV27 13 - CASMSRVYNEQFF TGTGCCAGTATGTCAAGGGTGTACAATGAGCAGTTCTTC
many TRBJ1-5 TRBV7-8 11 - CASSSEDAWHF TGTGCCAGCAGCTCCGAGGACGCCTGGCATTTT
- TRBJ2-1 TRBV2 14 TRBD2 CASRGLAEYYEQFF TGTGCCAGCAGAGGACTAGCGGAGTATTATGAGCAGTTCTTC
- TRBJ1-5 TRBV20-1 13 - CSARGVGVQPQHF TGCAGTGCTAGGGGGGTCGGGGTTCAGCCCCAGCATTTT
- TRBJ2-4 TRBV7-9 12 - CASSFTGGIQYF TGTGCCAGCAGCTTTACCGGAGGCATTCAGTACTTC
- TRBJ2-7 TRBV2 14 - CASSGQSASHEQYF TGTGCCAGCAGTGGTCAGAGCGCTTCCCACGAGCAGTACTTC
- TRBJ1-5 TRBV12-5 15 - CASGSTAQGNQPQHF TGTGCTAGTGGTTCGACGGCCCAGGGTAATCAGCCCCAGCATTTT
- TRBJ1-2 TRBV6-2/TRBV6-3 11 - CASAGLLGYTF TGTGCCAGCGCGGGACTCCTTGGCTACACCTTC
many TRBJ1-4 TRBV7-2 16 - CASSLYRAGSNEKLFF TGTGCCAGCAGCTTATATCGGGCAGGATCTAATGAAAAACTGTTTTTT
- TRBJ2-7 TRBV7-8 16 - CASSLLGGHNIDEQYF TGTGCCAGCAGCCTCCTCGGGGGACACAATATTGACGAGCAGTACTTC
few TRBJ2-1 TRBV12-3/TRBV12-4 15 TRBD2 CASSPQAGVDNEQFF TGTGCCAGCTCCCCCCAGGCGGGAGTAGACAATGAGCAGTTCTTC
once TRBJ2-6 TRBV6-2/TRBV6-3 15 - CASRDQGTGANVLTF TGTGCCAGCAGGGATCAGGGTACTGGGGCCAACGTCCTGACTTTC
- TRBJ2-3 TRBV10-3 14 - CAIRSRLSTDTQYF TGTGCCATCAGGAGCCGTCTAAGCACAGATACGCAGTATTTT
few TRBJ2-7 TRBV4-1 14 - CASSQEGVSYEQYF TGCGCCAGCAGCCAAGAAGGGGTAAGCTACGAGCAGTACTTC
many TRBJ2-6 TRBV7-2 15 - CASSPTSSGANVLTF TGTGCCAGCAGCCCGACGTCCTCTGGGGCCAACGTCCTGACTTTC
- TRBJ2-2 TRBV7-8 15 - CASSPGPGDTGELFF TGTGCCAGCAGCCCGGGACCTGGGGACACCGGGGAGCTGTTTTTT
- TRBJ1-5 TRBV20-1 13 - CSATGGSNQPQHF TGCAGTGCTACGGGGGGTTCCAATCAGCCCCAGCATTTT
- TRBJ1-2 TRBV19 15 - CASSGRIHYNYGYTF TGTGCCAGTAGTGGACGGATCCACTATAACTATGGCTACACCTTC
- TRBJ1-6 TRBV5-6 14 - CASSSRLSGLPLHF TGTGCCAGCAGCTCACGCCTCTCAGGCTTACCCCTCCACTTT
many TRBJ1-5 TRBV7-8 14 - CASSRDVSPQPQHF TGTGCCAGCAGCCGGGACGTTTCGCCCCAGCCCCAGCATTTT
- TRBJ1-2 TRBV20-1 15 TRBD1 CSARDAQGAWYGYTF TGCAGTGCTAGAGATGCCCAGGGGGCTTGGTATGGCTACACCTTC
few TRBJ1-2 TRBV7-2 16 - CASSRTAAFSDYGYTF TGTGCCAGCAGTCGGACGGCCGCCTTTAGCGACTATGGCTACACCTTC
- TRBJ1-5 TRBV2 16 - CASSERGGQNSQPQHF TGTGCCAGCAGTGAGAGGGGAGGCCAAAATTCGCAGCCCCAGCATTTT
few TRBJ1-5 TRBV4-1 17 - CASSQKKGVYSNQPQHF TGCGCCAGCAGCCAAAAGAAGGGTGTTTATAGCAATCAGCCCCAGCATTTT
many TRBJ1-2 TRBV4-3 17 TRBD1 CASSQDLGGDSDYGYTF TGCGCCAGCAGCCAAGATTTAGGGGGCGATTCCGACTATGGCTACACCTTC
- TRBJ2-5 TRBV6-6 16 - CASSYRGGHTSETQYF TGTGCCAGCAGTTACCGAGGGGGACATACCTCAGAGACCCAGTACTTC
- TRBJ2-1 TRBV6-2/TRBV6-3 19 - CASSYSTGFPKSAYNEQFF TGTGCCAGCAGTTACTCGACGGGGTTCCCAAAGAGCGCCTACAATGAGCAGTTCTTC
- TRBJ2-7 TRBV11-1 15 - CASSLVGGEMGEQYF TGTGCCAGCAGCTTAGTTGGCGGGGAGATGGGGGAGCAGTACTTC
few TRBJ2-7 TRBV10-3 16 TRBD1 CAISDPAQTGSYEQYF TGTGCCATCAGTGACCCCGCTCAGACAGGGTCCTACGAGCAGTACTTC